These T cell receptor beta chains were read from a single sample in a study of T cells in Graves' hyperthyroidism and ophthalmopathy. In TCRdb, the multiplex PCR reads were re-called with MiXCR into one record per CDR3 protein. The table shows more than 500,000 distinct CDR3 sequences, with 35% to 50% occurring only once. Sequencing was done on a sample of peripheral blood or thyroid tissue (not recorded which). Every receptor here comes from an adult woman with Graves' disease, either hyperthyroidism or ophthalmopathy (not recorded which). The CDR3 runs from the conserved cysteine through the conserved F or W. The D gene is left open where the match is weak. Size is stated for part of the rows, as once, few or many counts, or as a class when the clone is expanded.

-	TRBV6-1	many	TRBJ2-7	CASSEHVASYEQYF	TGTGCCAGCAGTGAACATGTGGCTTCCTACGAGCAGTACTTC
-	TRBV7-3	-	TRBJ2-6	CASSLSRVTEAF	TGTGCCAGCAGCTTATCACGAGTCACTGAAGCTTTC
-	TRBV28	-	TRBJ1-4	CASSPLGATNEKLFF	TGTGCCAGCAGTCCCTTGGGGGCAACTAATGAAAAACTGTTTTTT
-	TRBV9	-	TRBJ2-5	CASSVGGARYF	TGTGCCAGCAGCGTAGGAGGGGCCCGTTACTTC
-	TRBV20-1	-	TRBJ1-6	CSASRAGVNSPLHF	TGCAGTGCTAGCCGGGCAGGGGTGAATTCACCCCTCCACTTT
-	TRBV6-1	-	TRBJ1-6	CASSVAGSAGDSPLHF	TGTGCCAGCAGCGTTGCAGGTTCCGCGGGGGACTCACCCCTCCACTTT
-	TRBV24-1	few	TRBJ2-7	CATSASGYEQYF	TGTGCCACCAGTGCGTCCGGTTACGAGCAGTACTTC
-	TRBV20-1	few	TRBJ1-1	CSVAGRAVSPSKNTEAFF	TGCAGCGTTGCGGGCAGGGCGGTCTCGCCTTCAAAGAACACTGAAGCTTTCTTT
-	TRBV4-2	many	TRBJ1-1	CASSQDPEGEAFF	TGTGCCAGCAGCCAAGATCCTGAAGGGGAAGCTTTCTTT
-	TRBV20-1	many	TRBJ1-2	CSAYYGREFSYGYTF	TGCAGTGCTTACTACGGGAGAGAGTTTTCTTATGGCTACACCTTC
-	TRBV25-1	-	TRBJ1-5	CASSGTGTYQPQHF	TGTGCCAGCAGTGGAACCGGGACGTATCAGCCCCAGCATTTT
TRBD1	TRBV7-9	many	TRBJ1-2	CASSLAIGQAVRFEGYTF	TGTGCCAGCAGCTTAGCGATCGGACAGGCCGTACGTTTTGAAGGCTACACCTTC
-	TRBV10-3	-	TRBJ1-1	CAISAAGSETEAFF	TGTGCCATCAGTGCCGCCGGGAGCGAGACTGAAGCTTTCTTT
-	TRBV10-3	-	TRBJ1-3	CAISEGHSGNTIYF	TGTGCCATCAGTGAGGGGCACTCTGGAAACACCATATATTTT
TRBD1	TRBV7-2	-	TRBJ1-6	CASSNRQGGGSPLHF	TGTGCCAGCAGCAACCGACAGGGTGGGGGGTCACCCCTCCACTTT
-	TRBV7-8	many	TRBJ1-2	CASSLVPPSEDYGYTF	TGTGCCAGCAGCTTAGTCCCCCCCTCAGAGGACTATGGCTACACCTTC
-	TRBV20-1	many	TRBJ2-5	CSAEQVRGFQETQYF	TGCAGTGCCGAGCAAGTAAGGGGCTTCCAAGAGACCCAGTACTTC
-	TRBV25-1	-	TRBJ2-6	CASSARPGRAGANVLTF	TGTGCCAGCAGTGCCCGGCCGGGCCGGGCTGGGGCCAACGTCCTGACTTTC
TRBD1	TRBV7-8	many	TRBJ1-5	CASSPRSSGQGNQPQHF	TGTGCCAGCAGCCCCAGATCGTCTGGACAGGGCAATCAGCCCCAGCATTTT
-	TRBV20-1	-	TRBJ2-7	CSAISERGAYEQYF	TGCAGTGCCATCAGTGAGAGGGGGGCCTACGAGCAGTACTTC
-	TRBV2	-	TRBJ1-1	CASSISGTLTEAFF	TGTGCCAGCAGTATCTCGGGGACGCTTACTGAAGCTTTCTTT
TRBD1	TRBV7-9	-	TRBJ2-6	CASSQGQAAGANVLTF	TGTGCCAGCAGCCAGGGACAGGCGGCTGGGGCCAACGTCCTGACTTTC